Listed below are T cell receptor beta chains from one sample, sequenced in a study of T cell changes during pregnancy in multiple sclerosis. The assay was immunoSEQ multiplex PCR, and TCRdb's table has in-frame clones only and misses some. The sample has around 62,000 clones, about nine tenths seen once. Specimen: peripheral blood, collected in the second trimester of pregnancy. These receptor sequences come from a female donor in good health, enrolled as a control in a pregnancy study. Each CDR3 is given with its conserved first and last residue. A D gene is named only where the DNA matches it firmly. Size is omitted from some rows. Given values are once, few, many or a class for expanded clones.

j_call: TRBJ1-3; clone_size: -; cdr3_length: 15; d_call: -; v_call: TRBV28; cdr3_nt: TGTGCCGCAATAACAGGTGGAGTCTCTGGAAACACCATATATTTT; cdr3_aa: CAAITGGVSGNTIYF
j_call: TRBJ1-2; clone_size: -; cdr3_length: 14; d_call: TRBD1; v_call: TRBV7-8; cdr3_nt: TGTGCCAGCAGCCCGCAACAGGGGGGCTATGGCTACACCTTC; cdr3_aa: CASSPQQGGYGYTF
j_call: TRBJ2-3; clone_size: -; cdr3_length: 13; d_call: -; v_call: TRBV7-9; cdr3_nt: TGTGCCAGCAGCTTAGGACTGCTCGGTACGCAGTATTTT; cdr3_aa: CASSLGLLGTQYF
j_call: TRBJ2-7; clone_size: -; cdr3_length: 14; d_call: TRBD1; v_call: TRBV6-5; cdr3_nt: TGTGCCAGCAGTTACTCGAGACAGGGATTCGAGCAGTACTTC; cdr3_aa: CASSYSRQGFEQYF
j_call: TRBJ1-6; clone_size: -; cdr3_length: 14; d_call: -; v_call: TRBV6-4; cdr3_nt: TGTGCCAGCAGTGACGGGGGCGATAATTCACCCCTCCACTTT; cdr3_aa: CASSDGGDNSPLHF
j_call: TRBJ2-7; clone_size: -; cdr3_length: 14; d_call: -; v_call: TRBV27; cdr3_nt: TGTGCCAGCAGTCTACAGGCGGGAACCTACGAGCAGTACTTC; cdr3_aa: CASSLQAGTYEQYF
j_call: TRBJ1-2; clone_size: -; cdr3_length: 14; d_call: -; v_call: TRBV7-2; cdr3_nt: TGTGCCAGCAGCTTAGGGCAGTTTAACTATGGCTACACCTTC; cdr3_aa: CASSLGQFNYGYTF
j_call: TRBJ2-7; clone_size: -; cdr3_length: 15; d_call: -; v_call: TRBV14; cdr3_nt: TGTGCCAGCAGCCTGGAGAGGGTGATCGGCACCGAGCAGTACTTC; cdr3_aa: CASSLERVIGTEQYF
j_call: TRBJ2-1; clone_size: -; cdr3_length: 14; d_call: -; v_call: TRBV14; cdr3_nt: TGTGCCAGCAGCCATCTGGGCCGTCACAATGAGCAGTTCTTC; cdr3_aa: CASSHLGRHNEQFF
j_call: TRBJ2-7; clone_size: -; cdr3_length: 14; d_call: TRBD1; v_call: TRBV5-1; cdr3_nt: TGCGCCAGCAGCTTGGTCGGGACAGCCTACGAGCAGTACTTC; cdr3_aa: CASSLVGTAYEQYF
j_call: TRBJ2-1; clone_size: medium-sized; cdr3_length: 18; d_call: TRBD1; v_call: TRBV27; cdr3_nt: TGTGCCAGCAGTCCCCGTAGAGGGGGCCCCCCTTACTACAATGAGCAGTTCTTC; cdr3_aa: CASSPRRGGPPYYNEQFF
j_call: TRBJ1-2; clone_size: -; cdr3_length: 15; d_call: -; v_call: TRBV27; cdr3_nt: TGTGCCAGCACCCAAGAGGCAGGGTCTAACTATGGCTACACCTTC; cdr3_aa: CASTQEAGSNYGYTF